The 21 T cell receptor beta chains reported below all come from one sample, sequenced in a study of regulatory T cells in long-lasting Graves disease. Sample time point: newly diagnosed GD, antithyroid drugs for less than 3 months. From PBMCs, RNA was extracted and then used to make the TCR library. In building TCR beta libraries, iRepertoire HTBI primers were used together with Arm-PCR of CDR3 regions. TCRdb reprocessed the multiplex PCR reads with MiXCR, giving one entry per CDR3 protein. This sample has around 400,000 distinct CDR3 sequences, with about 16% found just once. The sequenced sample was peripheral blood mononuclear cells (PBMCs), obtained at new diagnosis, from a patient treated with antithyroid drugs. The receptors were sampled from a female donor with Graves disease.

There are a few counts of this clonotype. The CDR3 loop is CASSNSLLSADEQFF. The CDR3 region has the DNA TGTGCCAGCAGCAACTCCCTACTTAGCGCGGATGAGCAGTTCTTC. This chain links TRBV7-9 with TRBJ2-1; tentatively, D is TRBD2 (5 bases). The V end lost 5 bases, the J end lost 8 bases, and 19 bases lay between the germline ends. The CDR3 sequence is 15 residues long. Germline loops: CDR1 SEHNR, CDR2 FQNEAQ (reference sequence).

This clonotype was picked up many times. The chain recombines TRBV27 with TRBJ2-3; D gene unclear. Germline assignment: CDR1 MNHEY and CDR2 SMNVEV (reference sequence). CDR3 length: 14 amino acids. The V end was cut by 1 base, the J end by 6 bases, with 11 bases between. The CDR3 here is CASSLFGYSDTQYF. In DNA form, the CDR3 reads TGTGCCAGCAGTTTATTCGGGTATAGTGATACGCAGTATTTT.

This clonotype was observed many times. CDR3 sequence (DNA): TGTGCCACCAGCATGACCGGGACTAGCGCCGGGGAGCTGTTTTTT. Its translation: CATSMTGTSAGELFF. V usage is TRBV15 and J usage is TRBJ2-2; 10 nucleotides match TRBD2. The CDR3 totals 15 residues. The V gene end was trimmed by 4 bases and the J gene end by 6 bases; junction bases not matched to a gene: 5. Germline V gene lookup returns CDR1 LNHNV and CDR2 YYDKDF (reference sequence).

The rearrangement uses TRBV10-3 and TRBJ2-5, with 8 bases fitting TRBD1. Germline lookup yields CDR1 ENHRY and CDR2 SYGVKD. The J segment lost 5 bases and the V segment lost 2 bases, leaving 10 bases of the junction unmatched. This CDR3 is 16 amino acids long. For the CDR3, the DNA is TGTGCCATCAGTGAGGCCCGGCAGGGGGCTGGGGAGACCCAGTACTTC. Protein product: CAISEARQGAGETQYF.

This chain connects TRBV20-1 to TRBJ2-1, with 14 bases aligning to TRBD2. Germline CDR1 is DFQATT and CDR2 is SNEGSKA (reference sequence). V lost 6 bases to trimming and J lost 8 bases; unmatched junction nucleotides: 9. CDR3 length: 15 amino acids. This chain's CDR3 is CSARLAGGPGDEQFF. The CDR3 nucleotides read TGCAGTGCCCGACTAGCGGGGGGGCCGGGGGATGAGCAGTTCTTC.

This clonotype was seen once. CDR3 in amino acids: CASSLDRDRGHEQFF. The DNA of the CDR3 is TGTGCCAGCAGTTTAGACCGGGACAGGGGCCATGAGCAGTTCTTC. The rearrangement uses TRBV12-3 or TRBV12-4 and TRBJ2-1; 10 nucleotides agree with TRBD1. This CDR3 spans 15 amino acids. The ends lost 1 base at V and 8 bases at J; junction bases unmatched: 5.

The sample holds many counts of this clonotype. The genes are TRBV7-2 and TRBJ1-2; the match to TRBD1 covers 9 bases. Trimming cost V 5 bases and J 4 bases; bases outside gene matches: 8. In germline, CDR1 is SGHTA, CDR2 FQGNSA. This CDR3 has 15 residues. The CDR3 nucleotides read TGTGCCAGCAGCGACTCGGACAGGGGATTCTATGGCTACACCTTC. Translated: CASSDSDRGFYGYTF. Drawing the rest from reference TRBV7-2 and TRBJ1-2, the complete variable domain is GAGVSQSPSNKVTEKGKDVELRCDPISGHTALYWYRQSLGQGLEFLIYFQGNSAPDKSGLPSDRFSAERTGGSVSTLTIQRTQQEDSAVYLCASSDSDRGFYGYTFGSGTRLTVV.

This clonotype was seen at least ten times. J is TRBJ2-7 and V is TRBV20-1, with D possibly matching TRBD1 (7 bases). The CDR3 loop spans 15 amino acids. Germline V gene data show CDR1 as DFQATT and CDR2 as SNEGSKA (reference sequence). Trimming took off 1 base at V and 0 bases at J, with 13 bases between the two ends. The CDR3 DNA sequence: TGCAGTGCTAGAGGGAGGGGGCGGGACTCCTACGAGCAGTACTTC. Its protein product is CSARGRGRDSYEQYF.

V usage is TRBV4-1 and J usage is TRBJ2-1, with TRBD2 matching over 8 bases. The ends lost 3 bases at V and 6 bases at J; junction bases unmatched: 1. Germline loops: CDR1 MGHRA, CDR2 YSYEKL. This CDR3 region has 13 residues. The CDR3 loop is CASSHSGGNEQFF. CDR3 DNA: TGCGCCAGCAGCCACAGCGGGGGCAATGAGCAGTTCTTC.

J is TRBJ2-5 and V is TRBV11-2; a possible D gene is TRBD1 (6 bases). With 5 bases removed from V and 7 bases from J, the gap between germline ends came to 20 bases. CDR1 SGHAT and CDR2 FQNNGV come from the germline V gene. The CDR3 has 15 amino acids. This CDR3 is CASSGPEGERGTQYF. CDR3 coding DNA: TGTGCCAGCAGCGGACCCGAGGGGGAACGAGGGACCCAGTACTTC.

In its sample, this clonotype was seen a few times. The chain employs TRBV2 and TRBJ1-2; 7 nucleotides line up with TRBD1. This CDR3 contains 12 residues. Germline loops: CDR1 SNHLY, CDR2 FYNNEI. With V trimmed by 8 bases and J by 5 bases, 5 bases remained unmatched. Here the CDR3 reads CASGQAWYGYTF. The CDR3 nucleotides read TGTGCCAGCGGACAGGCTTGGTATGGCTACACCTTC.

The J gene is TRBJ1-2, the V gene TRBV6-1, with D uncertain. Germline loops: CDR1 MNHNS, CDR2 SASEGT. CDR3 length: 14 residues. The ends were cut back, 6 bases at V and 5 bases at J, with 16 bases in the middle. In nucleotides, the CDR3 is TGTGCCAGCAGACCCCCGGGAAGTAAATATGGCTACACCTTC. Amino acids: CASRPPGSKYGYTF.

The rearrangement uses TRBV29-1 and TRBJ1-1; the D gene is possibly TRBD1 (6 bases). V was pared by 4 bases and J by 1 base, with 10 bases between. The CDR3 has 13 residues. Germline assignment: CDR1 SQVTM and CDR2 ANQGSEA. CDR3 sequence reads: CSVGSGANTEAFF. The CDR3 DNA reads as TGCAGCGTTGGATCGGGGGCGAACACTGAAGCTTTCTTT.

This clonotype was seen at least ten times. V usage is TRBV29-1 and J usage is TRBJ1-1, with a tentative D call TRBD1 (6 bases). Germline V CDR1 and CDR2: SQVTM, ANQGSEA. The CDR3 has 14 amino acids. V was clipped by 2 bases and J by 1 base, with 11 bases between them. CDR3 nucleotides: TGCAGCGTTGAATTATCGACAGGGAACACTGAAGCTTTCTTT. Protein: CSVELSTGNTEAFF.

The CDR3 reads CASSGRLAGVGEQYF. The CDR3 nucleotides are TGTGCCAGCAGTGGGCGACTAGCGGGAGTGGGCGAGCAGTACTTC. The chain has TRBV12-3 or TRBV12-4 and TRBJ2-7, with 12 bases lining up with TRBD2. The CDR3 sequence is 15 residues long. J lost 6 bases, V lost 5 bases, and 8 bases had no gene match.

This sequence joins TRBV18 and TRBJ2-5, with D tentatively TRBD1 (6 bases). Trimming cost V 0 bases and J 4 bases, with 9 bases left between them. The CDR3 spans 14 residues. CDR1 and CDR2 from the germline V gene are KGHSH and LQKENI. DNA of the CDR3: TGTGCCAGCTCACCACCTTGGGGGCCAGAGACCCAGTACTTC. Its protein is CASSPPWGPETQYF.

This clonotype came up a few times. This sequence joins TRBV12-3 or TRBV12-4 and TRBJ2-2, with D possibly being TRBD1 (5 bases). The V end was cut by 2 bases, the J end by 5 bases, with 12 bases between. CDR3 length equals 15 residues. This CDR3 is CASSLTASGTGELFF. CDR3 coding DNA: TGTGCCAGCAGTTTAACGGCCTCAGGGACCGGGGAGCTGTTTTTT.

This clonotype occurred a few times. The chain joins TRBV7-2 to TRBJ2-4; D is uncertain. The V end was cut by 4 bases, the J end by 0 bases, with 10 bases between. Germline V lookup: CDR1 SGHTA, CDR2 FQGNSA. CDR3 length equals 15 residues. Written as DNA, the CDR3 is TGTGCCAGCAGCTCACCCCCACTAGCCAAAAACATTCAGTACTTC. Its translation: CASSSPPLAKNIQYF.

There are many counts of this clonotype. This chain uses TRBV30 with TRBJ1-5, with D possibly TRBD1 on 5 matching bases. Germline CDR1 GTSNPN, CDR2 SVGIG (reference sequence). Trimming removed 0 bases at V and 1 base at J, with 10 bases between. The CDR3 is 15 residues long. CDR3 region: CAWSVGHQSNQPQHF. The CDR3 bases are TGTGCCTGGAGTGTCGGACACCAAAGCAATCAGCCCCAGCATTTT.

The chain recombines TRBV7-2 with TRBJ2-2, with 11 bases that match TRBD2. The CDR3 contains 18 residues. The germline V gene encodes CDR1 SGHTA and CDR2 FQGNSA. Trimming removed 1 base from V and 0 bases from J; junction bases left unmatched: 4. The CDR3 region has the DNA TGTGCCAGCAGCTTAGTCTTAGCGGGGGGGGCGAACACCGGGGAGCTGTTTTTT. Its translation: CASSLVLAGGANTGELFF.

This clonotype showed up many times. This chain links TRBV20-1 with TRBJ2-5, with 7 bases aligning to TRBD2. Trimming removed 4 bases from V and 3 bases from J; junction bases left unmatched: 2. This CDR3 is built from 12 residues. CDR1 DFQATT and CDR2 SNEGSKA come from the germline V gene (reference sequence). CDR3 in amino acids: CSATAGEETQYF. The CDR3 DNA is TGCAGTGCTACTGCGGGGGAAGAGACCCAGTACTTC.